The 3 T cell receptor beta chains in this list originate from one sample, sequenced in a study of blood T cell repertoires in COVID-19. The assay was immunoSEQ multiplex PCR, and TCRdb's table has in-frame clones only and misses some. The table shows 200,000 to 300,000 clones, with about 68% occurring only once. The sequenced sample was peripheral blood. The receptors come from an elderly woman with acute or convalescent COVID-19.

V gene TRBV9 combines with J gene TRBJ2-7, with 14 bases lining up with TRBD2. V trimming: 4 bases; J trimming: 6 bases; junction bases outside the gene matches: 6. The CDR3 extends over 15 amino acids. Germline V gives CDR1 SGDLS, CDR2 YYNGEE. DNA for the CDR3: TGTGCCAGCAGCCCCGGGACTAGCGGGGGTCGCGAGCAGTACTTC. It codes for CASSPGTSGGREQYF.

The genes are TRBV18 and TRBJ1-1; TRBD1 matches at 9 bases. CDR3 size: 15 residues. V lost 4 bases, J lost 1 base, and 4 bases stayed unmatched. CDR1 is KGHSH and CDR2 is LQKENI in the germline V gene. Here the CDR3 reads CASSRQGESNTEAFF. DNA of the CDR3: TGTGCCAGCTCACGACAGGGGGAATCGAACACTGAAGCTTTCTTT.

This clone appeared a few times. Here the CDR3 reads CASSPVYPGQGALSYNSPLHF. CDR3 nucleotides: TGTGCCAGCTCACCCGTATACCCGGGACAGGGGGCTTTGTCCTATAATTCACCCCTCCACTTT. The chain recombines TRBV18 with TRBJ1-6, with 12 bases matching TRBD1. The junction had 13 bases not matched to a gene; V was cut back by 3 bases and J by 1 base. CDR1 KGHSH and CDR2 LQKENI come from the germline V gene. This CDR3 is built from 21 residues.